This T cell receptor beta chain was documented in a study of cytomegalovirus exposure and HLA in healthy donors. PCR used 60 Vbeta primers and 13 Jbeta primers. In the original analysis: Unique TCR beta chains numbered roughly 80 million in a later analysis, with 10 million to 14 million shared. Measured with immunoSEQ multiplex PCR; TCRdb has only the in-frame clones, and not every one. That table gives V, J and clone size, and the DNA gave D and trimming. The table shows 200,000 or so clones, with about 85% occurring only once. Overall study findings and caveats: In a later analysis, HLA-associated TCR beta chains were more clonally expanded than equally common others. Exclusion applied to some V segments, including TRBV6-2 and TRBV6-3, as they were indistinguishable.

The donors were healthy bone marrow donors. V trimming: 5 bases; J trimming: 2 bases; junction bases outside the gene matches: 2. The length of the CDR3 is 14 residues. In germline, CDR1 is PRHDT, CDR2 FYEKMQ (reference sequence). This clone was observed a handful of times. The antigen remains undetermined. The sequenced sample consisted of PBMCs. The chain combines TRBV13 with TRBJ2-3; 9 bases map to TRBD2. The source of this sequence is a man in his fifties in good health and CMV-seronegative. CDR3 sequence: CASSSGGYTDTQYF. The CDR3 nucleotides read TGTGCCAGCAGCAGCGGGGGGTACACAGATACGCAGTATTTT.